This T cell receptor (beta chain) was identified during a study of shared clonotypes between healthy human individuals. The study, taken as a whole, reports: Non-shared clonotypes were found to have lower generation probabilities than the clonotypes that were shared by all four of the sorted-subset donors.

To note about this clone: Its antigen remains unidentified.

V was trimmed by 5 bases and J by 3 bases, leaving 15 bases between them. Germline loops: CDR1 MDHEN, CDR2 SYDVKM. The length of the CDR3 is 15 residues. Cells designated naive CD8 were CD45RO-negative and were positively selected for CCR7, with terminally differentiated effector memory CD45RA+ cells excluded. Clones were sequenced by immunoSEQ multiplex PCR, and TCRdb holds only the in-frame ones, with some missing. The repertoire holds about 2.1 million clones, with roughly 95% as singletons. The sequenced sample was naive CD8+ T cells from PBMCs. This TCR was recovered from a man between 18 and 35 years old in good health. Some clones in this sample may be carry-over from other donors' samples. The chain recombines TRBV28 with TRBJ2-3; TRBD1 might be the D (5 bases). The CDR3 is CASSARVGVTDTQYF. The CDR3 region has the DNA TGTGCCAGCAGTGCCAGGGTTGGAGTGACAGATACGCAGTATTTT.